This TCR beta chain was retrieved from a study of blood T cell repertoires in COVID-19. At the level of the study: COVID-19 samples from acute and convalescent phases originated in the United States, Italy and Spain.

Original processing notes: Estimation of nucleated cell counts relied on the amplification of reference gene primers. The method was immunoSEQ multiplex PCR; TCRdb's version includes in-frame clones alone and lacks a portion of them. V and J calls and clone size follow that table, whereas D and trimming were derived from the DNA. The sample lists around 430,000 clones; about 86% were seen once. All enrollees were about 18 to 89 years old and from 25 or so US areas. V trimming: 5 bases; J trimming: 5 bases; junction bases outside the gene matches: 5. The CDR3 covers 14 residues. Germline V lookup: CDR1 LGHDT, CDR2 YNNKEL (reference sequence).

The V call is TRBV3-1 (or the pseudogene TRBV3-2), the J call TRBJ1-2; TRBD1 matches 10 bases. The sequenced material came from PBMCs or T cells enriched from blood (not recorded which). The sequence was obtained from a woman in her fifties or sixties who had recovered from COVID-19. Here the CDR3 reads CASSYGQGEYGYTF. The CDR3, as DNA: TGTGCCAGCAGCTATGGACAGGGGGAATATGGCTACACCTTC.